This T cell receptor (beta chain) derives from a study of shared clonotypes between healthy human individuals. Background on the study: Per-donor plates numbered three CD4 naive, three CD4 memory, two CD8 naive and one CD8 memory. Findings and caveats of the study: Generally, naive subsets (rather than memory subsets) showed larger estimated richness.

Original processing notes: ImmunoSEQ only sent back junction sequences with no quality scores, so filtering was done differently. Measured with immunoSEQ multiplex PCR; TCRdb has only the in-frame clones, and not every one. Clone size and V and J calls were adopted from that table, with D and trimming inferred from the DNA. The sample holds 1.5 million to 2.5 million clones, approximately 94% seen once. Worth noting for this clone: What it recognizes is unknown.

Positively selected for CCR7, the CD45RO-negative cells used as naive CD8 cells excluded terminally differentiated effector memory CD45RA+ cells. The study enrolled healthy HIV-negative adults without recent acute infections or vaccinations as donors. What was sequenced was naive CD8+ T cells sorted from blood. The TCR was taken from a man aged 18 to 30 in good health.

CDR3 nucleotide sequence: TGTGCCAGCAGCTCGGACTTTCGTAACTATGGCTACACCTTC. It is translated as CASSSDFRNYGYTF. The chain employs TRBV7-9 and TRBJ1-2, with D uncertain. V was shortened by 4 bases and J by 1 base, with 10 bases between the two germline ends. In germline, CDR1 is SEHNR, CDR2 FQNEAQ (reference sequence). The CDR3 contains 14 residues.